This T cell receptor beta chain stems from a study of cytomegalovirus exposure and HLA in healthy donors. At the level of the study: Within the Caucasian-associated ancestry cluster were more than 75% of the roughly 400 genotyped donors.

Donors likely had unrecorded immune exposures despite being nominally healthy when sampled. This clone was picked up one time. Antigen unknown. Study-level findings and limits: A reported reduction in N-insertions relative to the approximately 640-donor mean was seen in an Asian-associated ancestry cluster in a later analysis. CMV serostatus was the sole immune exposure information available.

CDR3 length equals 12 residues. Germline V gives CDR1 GTSNPN, CDR2 SVGIG (reference sequence). V lost 4 bases and J lost 8, with 12 bases in between. PCR used 60 Vbeta primers and 13 Jbeta primers. The assay was immunoSEQ multiplex PCR, and TCRdb's table has in-frame clones only and misses some. The sample contains 98,000 or so clones, about three quarters of which appear only once. The chain is built from TRBV30 and TRBJ2-4; tentatively, D is TRBD2 (6 bases). Input material: PBMCs. The TCR originated in a woman between 18 and 30 years old in good health and CMV-seropositive. The CDR3 DNA sequence: TGTGCCTGGAACTTCGGGGGTGACATTCAGTACTTC. This encodes CAWNFGGDIQYF. Full variable domain (outside the CDR3, taken from reference TRBV30 and TRBJ2-4): SQTIHQWPATLVQPVGSPLSLECTVEGTSNPNLYWYRQAAGRGLQLLFYSVGIGQISSEVPQNLSASRPQDRQFILSSKKLLLSDSGFYLCAWNFGGDIQYFGAGTRLSVL.